These 10 T cell receptor beta chains originate from one sample sequenced in a study of vaccination and CD4 T cells after COVID-19. Oncomine TCR Beta short-read sequencing was applied to DNA from cultured CD4+ T cells. TCRdb re-analysed the PCR reads in MiXCR, keeping a single row per CDR3 protein. The table includes fewer than 7,000 distinct CDR3 sequences, approximately 47% detected once. Treatment reported: approximately nine-day PBMC culture with coronavirus spike peptide pools or control peptides (ViraFEST assay). CD4+ T cells that came from the unexposed donor were collected before the COVID-19 pandemic (2011-2018). These TCRs' antigens remain unknown. The specimen was CD4+ T cells from blood, cultured in vitro. The origin of the receptors is a human donor in good health.

There are a few counts of this clonotype. V usage is TRBV27 and J usage is TRBJ1-5; D is unclear. The CDR3 is 15 amino acids. Between the trimmed V and J ends, which lost 3 bases and 4 bases, there was a span of 13 bases. Germline V lookup: CDR1 MNHEY, CDR2 SMNVEV (reference sequence). CDR3 sequence: CASSLSTSRNQPQHF. The CDR3 nucleotides read TGTGCCAGCAGTTTGTCGACTAGCCGGAATCAGCCCCAGCATTTT.

The rearrangement links TRBV21-1 to TRBJ2-1. TRBV21-1 is described as a pseudogene. CDR3 size: 14 residues. CDR3 nucleotides: TGTGCCAGCAGCGACACGAGCTCCTACAATGAGCAGTTCTTC. It yields the protein CASSDTSSYNEQFF.

This rearrangement joins TRBV7-7 to TRBJ2-2; D gene unclear. Germline values: CDR1 SSHAT, CDR2 FNYEAQ (reference sequence). CDR3 length: 16 amino acids. With 3 bases removed from V and 0 bases from J, the gap between germline ends came to 11 bases. This CDR3 is CASSLLHTANTGELFF. CDR3 in DNA: TGTGCCAGCAGCTTGCTACACACTGCGAACACCGGGGAGCTGTTTTTT.

The chain recombines TRBV10-2 with TRBJ1-5; unclear D gene. CDR1 WSHSY and CDR2 SAAADI come from the germline V gene. Trimming cost V 4 bases and J 2 bases, with 12 bases left between them. The CDR3 has 15 amino acids. CDR3 nucleotide sequence: TGCGCCAGCAGTGGTGGGGAAATCGGCAATCAGCCCCAGCATTTT. Protein product: CASSGGEIGNQPQHF.

This rearrangement joins TRBV12-3 or TRBV12-4 to TRBJ1-1; D is uncertain. The CDR3 runs 13 residues. The ends were cut back, 6 bases at V and 0 bases at J, with 8 bases in the middle. CDR3: CASSLALNTEAFF. The DNA of the CDR3 is TGTGCCAGCAGCCTGGCCTTGAACACTGAAGCTTTCTTT.

The chain joins TRBV6-5 to TRBJ1-5; a weak D match, TRBD1 (5 bases). This CDR3 spans 15 amino acids. Deletions cut 2 bases from V and 0 bases from J, with 8 bases between. Germline values: CDR1 MNHEY, CDR2 SVGAGI. Here the CDR3 reads CASSYGGNSNQPQHF. The CDR3 DNA sequence: TGTGCCAGCAGTTACGGGGGAAATAGCAATCAGCCCCAGCATTTT.

V and J are TRBV19 and TRBJ2-7, with D perhaps matching TRBD1 (6 bases). The germline CDR1 and CDR2 sequences are LNHDA and SQIVND (reference sequence). The CDR3 loop spans 13 amino acids. The V gene lost 5 bases and the J gene lost 6 bases, with 14 bases spanning the gap. CDR3 loop: CASSDHRDREQYF. For the CDR3, the DNA is TGTGCCAGTAGTGATCACAGGGATCGCGAGCAGTACTTC.

This clonotype has more than one count but fewer than ten. The rearrangement links TRBV2 to TRBJ1-2, with TRBD1 as a possible D gene (5 bases). The V gene's germline CDR1 is SNHLY and CDR2 FYNNEI. Between the trimmed V and J ends, which lost 2 bases and 2 bases, there was a span of 15 bases. This CDR3 contains 16 residues. CDR3 sequence: CASSERGLGVNYGYTF. Written as DNA, the CDR3 is TGTGCCAGCAGTGAAAGAGGGTTGGGGGTCAACTATGGCTACACCTTC.

This chain uses TRBV27 with TRBJ2-7; unclear D gene. The V and J ends lost 4 bases and 0 bases respectively, with 10 bases between them. Germline loops: CDR1 MNHEY, CDR2 SMNVEV (reference sequence). The CDR3 runs 14 residues. The CDR3 is CASSWTRSSYEQYF. The CDR3 DNA follows: TGTGCCAGCAGTTGGACGAGGAGCTCCTACGAGCAGTACTTC.

This clonotype was found a few times. V and J are TRBV12-3 or TRBV12-4 and TRBJ2-7; D uncertain. Deletions cut 1 base from V and 2 bases from J, with 9 bases between. This CDR3 spans 14 amino acids. DNA for the CDR3: TGTGCCAGCAGTTTAGGCACCTTGACCTACGAGCAGTACTTC. Residues: CASSLGTLTYEQYF.